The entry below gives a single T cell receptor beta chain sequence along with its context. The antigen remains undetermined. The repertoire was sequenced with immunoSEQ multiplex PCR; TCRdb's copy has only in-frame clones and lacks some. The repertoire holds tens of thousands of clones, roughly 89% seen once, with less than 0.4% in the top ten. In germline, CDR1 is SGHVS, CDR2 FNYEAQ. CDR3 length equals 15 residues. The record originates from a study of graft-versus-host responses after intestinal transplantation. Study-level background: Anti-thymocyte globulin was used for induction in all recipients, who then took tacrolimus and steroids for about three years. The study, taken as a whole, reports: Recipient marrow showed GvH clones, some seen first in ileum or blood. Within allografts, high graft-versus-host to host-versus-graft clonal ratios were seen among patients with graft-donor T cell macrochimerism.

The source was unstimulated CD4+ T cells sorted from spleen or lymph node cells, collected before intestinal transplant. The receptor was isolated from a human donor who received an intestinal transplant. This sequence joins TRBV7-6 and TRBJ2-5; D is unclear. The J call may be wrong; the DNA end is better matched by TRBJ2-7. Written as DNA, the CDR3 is TGTGCCAGCAGCTTACAGACGGCCCAATCCTACGAGCAGTACTTC. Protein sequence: CASSLQTAQSYEQYF.